This T cell receptor beta chain was observed in a study of vaccination and CD4 T cells after COVID-19. The germline V gene has CDR1 ENHRY and CDR2 SYGVKD. V shed 0 bases and J 11 bases; nucleotides not matched to a gene: 7. This CDR3 is 14 amino acids long. This clonotype was observed a handful of times. The antigen is unknown. The treatment is: roughly 10-day PBMC culture with coronavirus spike peptide pools or control peptides (ViraFEST assay). The Oncomine TCR Beta short-read assay was what sequenced the DNA obtained from cultured CD4+ T cells. TCRdb itself ran the PCR reads through MiXCR, one entry per CDR3 protein. The repertoire holds 15,000 to 20,000 distinct CDR3 sequences, with approximately 28% as singletons.

This receptor was obtained from a human donor with COVID-19. The V gene is TRBV10-3, the J gene TRBJ1-2; TRBD1 matches 9 bases. The sequencing input was cultured CD4+ T cells from blood. CDR3 DNA: TGTGCCATCAGTGAGTCCACCGGGACAGGGCGATACACCTTC. Its translation is CAISESTGTGRYTF.